One and the same sample provided the 3 T cell receptor beta chains below, sequenced in a study of cytomegalovirus exposure and HLA in healthy donors. Vbeta (60) and Jbeta (13) primers were used in the PCR. Assay: immunoSEQ multiplex PCR; the TCRdb copy retains only in-frame clones and omits some. The sample records about 190,000 clones, around three quarters being singletons. Sequencing used PBMCs. The receptors were sampled from a woman under 30 in good health and CMV-seronegative.

The CDR3 reads CASSQGEGTEAFF. CDR3 DNA: TGTGCCAGTAGTCAGGGGGAAGGCACTGAAGCTTTCTTT. This rearrangement joins TRBV19 to TRBJ1-1; 7 bases line up with TRBD1. The J segment lost 4 bases and the V segment lost 5 bases, leaving 4 bases of the junction unmatched. This CDR3 has 13 amino acids. Germline values: CDR1 LNHDA, CDR2 SQIVND (reference sequence).

The CDR3 spells CASSSTLNTEAFF. CDR3 nucleotides: TGTGCCAGCAGCTCTACCCTGAACACTGAAGCTTTCTTT. This chain uses TRBV7-2 with TRBJ1-1; no definite D call. The V gene lost 4 bases and the J gene lost 0 bases, with 6 bases spanning the gap. The CDR3 has 13 amino acids. CDR1 SGHTA and CDR2 FQGNSA come from the germline V gene.

This clone has only a few counts. The chain combines TRBV7-9 with TRBJ1-4; a possible D gene is TRBD1 (5 bases). Trimming pared 5 bases from V and 5 bases from J, leaving 12 bases between. Per germline, CDR1 SEHNR and CDR2 FQNEAQ (reference sequence). This CDR3 spans 14 amino acids. Here the CDR3 DNA reads TGTGCCAGCAGCCCCCCGGGGGGGAATGAAAAACTGTTTTTT. This encodes CASSPPGGNEKLFF. Using reference TRBV7-9 and TRBJ1-4 for the parts outside the CDR3, the full variable domain is DTGVSQNPRHKITKRGQNVTFRCDPISEHNRLYWYRQTLGQGPEFLTYFQNEAQLEKSRLLSDRFSAERPKGSFSTLEIQRTEQGDSAMYLCASSPPGGNEKLFFGSGTQLSVL.